This T cell receptor beta chain was documented in a study of blood T cell repertoires in COVID-19. About the study: Material from acute and convalescent COVID-19 was sourced from the United States, Italy and Spain. PBMCs, B-cell-depleted T cells, or T cells were the source of the cDNA or gDNA that made up the material.

Those enrolled in Seattle joined during active infection and were followed longitudinally afterward. In the original analysis: Estimated nucleated cell counts came from reference gene primer amplification. Some clones are missing from TCRdb's copy, which holds only in-frame ones; the method was immunoSEQ multiplex PCR. V, J and clone size reflect that table, while D and trimming were determined from the DNA. The data show some 110,000 clones, with around 70% seen just once and over 5.5% held by the top ten. Trimming removed 7 bases at V and 2 bases at J, with 10 bases between. The CDR3 has 13 residues. Germline V gives CDR1 MNHEY, CDR2 SMNVEV (reference sequence).

The gene calls are TRBV27 and TRBJ2-3; D is unclear. The sequence derives from a man aged 80 or over with COVID-19, enrolled during active disease. Sequences were obtained from peripheral blood. This CDR3 is CASNNLYTDTQYF. DNA of the CDR3: TGTGCCAGCAATAACTTGTACACAGATACGCAGTATTTT.